This T cell receptor beta chain was sequenced in a study of molecular identifiers for immune sequencing clone quantification. Study background: With replicates, the RNA of approximately 22,000 or 94,000 naive CD8 cells was split five ways and four were sequenced.

As for this clonotype: Antigen specificity is unknown.

Notes on the study in general: Effector cells had over 99% of their molecules in clones above 20 RNA copies, while naive cells had under 1%. With a barcode shared among identical TCR molecules, highly expanded clone sizes could be underestimated.

In preparing bulk TCR libraries, previously described methods and listed TCR primers were used. From the PCR reads, TCRdb called clonotypes with MiXCR, one entry per CDR3 protein. The repertoire holds under 650,000 distinct CDR3 sequences, with just under 20% as singletons. The germline V gene encodes CDR1 LNHDA and CDR2 SQIVND (reference sequence). Trimming stripped 11 bases from V and 3 bases from J, with 25 bases between. This CDR3 is 16 amino acids long. Sequencing input: naive CD8+ T cells from blood, with Jurkat cell RNA spiked in. The subset was: FACS-sorted CD8+CD4-CCR7+CD45RA+ naive T cells. The TCR comes from a human donor in good health. Some libraries in this study had Jurkat cell RNA spiked in. V gene TRBV19 combines with J gene TRBJ1-2; D is perhaps TRBD1 (6 bases). The CDR3 DNA sequence: TGTGCCCGTACCCCTCTCGCCTGGGGGGCAGACTATGGCTACACCTTC. Protein product: CARTPLAWGADYGYTF. Full variable domain (missing parts from reference TRBV19 and TRBJ1-2): DGGITQSPKYLFRKEGQNVTLSCEQNLNHDAMYWYRQDPGQGLRLIYYSQIVNDFQKGDIAEGYSVSREKKESFPLTVTSAQKNPTAFYLCARTPLAWGADYGYTFGSGTRLTVV.